The 9 T cell receptor beta chains below were found in one sample sequenced in a study of T cells in Graves' hyperthyroidism and ophthalmopathy. Authors of the study amplified TCR beta CDR3 regions from RNA transcripts. When the TCR CDR3 underwent first-round RT-PCR, the HTBI primer set was used. TCRdb analysed the multiplex PCR reads with MiXCR anew, one entry per CDR3 protein. The top ten clones hold roughly 30% of a sample with roughly 710,000 distinct CDR3 sequences, 35% of them seen once. The sample comprised blood. These receptor sequences come from a woman aged 40-49 years with Graves' hyperthyroidism.

For this clonotype: The junction departs from germline at one end; a sequencing error may be responsible. The chain couples TRBV10-3 to TRBJ2-2; a possible D gene is TRBD1 (5 bases). CDR3 length: 18 amino acids. Germline CDR1 reads ENHRY; CDR2 reads SYGVKD. CDR3 bases: TGTGCCACCAGTGGTCCAAAAGGGGTAGTTCGTAAGGCCGGGGAGCTGTTTTTT. Residues: CATSGPKGVVRKAGELFF.

This clonotype was counted at least ten times. This chain connects TRBV19 to TRBJ1-2; no definite D call. Germline V gene data show CDR1 as LNHDA and CDR2 as SQIVND (reference sequence). Trimming left V 10 bases short and J 7 bases short, with 19 bases between. CDR3 size: 13 residues. In DNA, the CDR3 is TGTGCCACTTTTAGTCTGCGACGGGGTGGCTACACCTTC. It yields the protein CATFSLRRGGYTF.

With respect to this clonotype: One end of the junction does not line up with germline, which may come from a read error. The chain is built from TRBV6-1 and TRBJ1-1; no clear D gene. The CDR3 extends over 14 amino acids. Per the germline V gene, CDR1 is MNHNS and CDR2 is SASEGT. The CDR3 sequence: CASSEAVSNSEAFF. CDR3 DNA: TGTGCCAGCAGTGAAGCGGTGTCGAACTCTGAAGCTTTCTTT.

The chain employs TRBV29-1 and TRBJ2-7; D gene unclear. The length of the CDR3 is 12 residues. Trimming shortened V by 7 bases and J by 3 bases, and 13 bases separated the two germline ends. Germline V gives CDR1 SQVTM, CDR2 ANQGSEA. The CDR3 loop is CSGRLANYEQYF. The CDR3 DNA reads as TGCAGCGGACGTTTGGCGAACTACGAGCAGTACTTC.

Concerning this clonotype itself: A read error may explain this, as a much larger clone is one base away. CDR3 region: CSARHPTCEQYF. CDR3 bases: TGCAGTGCTAGACACCCCACCTGCGAGCAGTACTTC. The chain uses TRBV29-1 and TRBJ2-7; D gene ambiguous. The CDR3 has 12 amino acids. CDR1 and CDR2 (germline): SQVTM, ANQGSEA.

This clonotype showed up many times. This chain links TRBV10-2 with TRBJ2-7; D might be TRBD2 (6 bases). Trimming shortened V by 8 bases and J by 5 bases, and 10 bases separated the two germline ends. The germline CDR1 and CDR2 sequences are WSHSY and SAAADI. The CDR3 consists of 11 residues. DNA for the CDR3: TGCGCCAGCGGACTATCAAACGAGCAGTACTTC. Encoded protein: CASGLSNEQYF.

V is TRBV7-9 and J is TRBJ2-7; D remains unclear. This CDR3 comprises 15 residues. Germline CDR1 SEHNR, CDR2 FQNEAQ (reference sequence). V dropped 5 bases and J dropped 3 bases, with 17 bases sitting between them. In DNA form, the CDR3 reads TGTGCCAGCAGCCCGGCGGACCTTAAGGTCTACGAGCAGTACTTC. This codes for CASSPADLKVYEQYF.

This clonotype was counted only a few times. The rearrangement uses TRBV20-1 and TRBJ1-5; D uncertain. Germline-derived CDR1 and CDR2 are DFQATT and SNEGSKA (reference sequence). V was clipped by 1 base and J by 0 bases, with 7 bases between them. CDR3 length: 14 amino acids. The CDR3 DNA is TGCAGTGCTAGAGGGGTTATTAGCAATCAGCCCCAGCATTTT. Amino acids: CSARGVISNQPQHF.

This chain links TRBV12-3 or TRBV12-4 with TRBJ2-7; TRBD2 matches at 8 bases. The length of the CDR3 is 17 residues. The junction had 10 bases not matched to a gene; V was cut back by 3 bases and J by 0 bases. CDR3 in DNA: TGTGCCAGCAGTTTGACTCGGGAGGGACGGAGCTCCTACGAGCAGTACTTC. Its protein is CASSLTREGRSSYEQYF.